Listed below are T cell receptor beta chains from one sample, sequenced in a study of shared clonotypes between healthy human individuals. Clones were sequenced by immunoSEQ multiplex PCR, and TCRdb holds only the in-frame ones, with some missing. The data contain 950,000 to 1,100,000 clones, roughly 74% of them singletons. The specimen was memory CD4+ T cells from PBMCs. These receptors all come from a man aged 18 to 29 in good health. Some clones in this sample may be carry-over from other donors' samples. The CDR3 runs from the conserved cysteine through the conserved F or W. Each record gives: V gene, J gene, CDR3 protein.

TRBV25-1	TRBJ1-2	CASSEPGGRGYGYTF
TRBV9	TRBJ1-1	CASSVAGGAGYTEAFF
TRBV11-2	TRBJ2-7	CASSWTGNSYEQYF
TRBV7-2	TRBJ1-1	CASSLRGVTEAFF
TRBV11-2	TRBJ1-2	CASAGGPNYGYTF
TRBV11-2	TRBJ1-1	CASSLARGQGVNTEAFF
TRBV5-1	TRBJ1-1	CASSYRGQLNTEAFF
TRBV9	TRBJ2-7	CASSVDNAGEQYF
TRBV9	TRBJ1-1	CASSASDRVEAFF
TRBV6-5	TRBJ1-2	CASTDEGYGYTF
TRBV6-6	TRBJ1-1	CASNQGWGAFF
TRBV27	TRBJ2-3	CASRMQGLRAKDTQYF
TRBV7-2	TRBJ1-1	CASSLGGGKAFF
TRBV28	TRBJ2-1	CASSLIGTGGRNEQFF
TRBV6-1	TRBJ2-3	CASSAPRPDTQYF
TRBV5-4	TRBJ1-2	CASSLAPQGQTYGYTF
TRBV28	TRBJ2-6	CASSAQGGSSGANVLTF
TRBV7-8	TRBJ2-2	CASSLLQGGYTGELFF
TRBV30	TRBJ1-1	CAWSANRGSEAFF
TRBV5-6	TRBJ2-2	CASSLGMSNTGELFF
TRBV5-1	TRBJ2-5	CASSATGNYQETQYF
TRBV2	TRBJ1-2	CASHGQGSGGYTF
TRBV4-1	TRBJ2-7	CASSQGLQGSSYEQYF